This TCR beta chain was captured in a study of a mutant IDH1 vaccine in newly diagnosed glioma. As for the study in general: All eight of the vaccinations patients received fell in weeks 1, 3, 5, 7, 11, 15, 19 and 23. Whole-study results and caveats: Changes in the top peripheral T cell clonotypes seemingly had no bearing on pseudoprogression.

Clones were sequenced by immunoSEQ multiplex PCR, and TCRdb holds only the in-frame ones, with some missing. The top ten clones hold more than 1.1% of a sample with about 60,000 clones, 75% to 90% of them seen once. Documented time point: week 23, last vaccination. Every vaccination contained 300 ug of the mutant IDH1 20-mer peptide and was paired with topical imiquimod. The J segment lost 3 bases and the V segment lost 10 bases, leaving 11 bases of the junction unmatched. CDR3 size: 14 residues. CDR1 and CDR2 from the germline V gene are ENHRY and SYGVKD. As concerns this clone: Its antigen is unknown.

This clonotype was sampled from a middle-aged man with glioma. The genes are TRBV10-3 and TRBJ2-7; 8 bases align to TRBD1. Here the sequenced sample was PBMCs, taken from a glioma patient whose treatment included an IDH1 peptide vaccine. CDR3 region: CATQTTGGFYEQYF. In DNA, the CDR3 is TGTGCCACCCAGACTACAGGGGGGTTCTACGAGCAGTACTTC.